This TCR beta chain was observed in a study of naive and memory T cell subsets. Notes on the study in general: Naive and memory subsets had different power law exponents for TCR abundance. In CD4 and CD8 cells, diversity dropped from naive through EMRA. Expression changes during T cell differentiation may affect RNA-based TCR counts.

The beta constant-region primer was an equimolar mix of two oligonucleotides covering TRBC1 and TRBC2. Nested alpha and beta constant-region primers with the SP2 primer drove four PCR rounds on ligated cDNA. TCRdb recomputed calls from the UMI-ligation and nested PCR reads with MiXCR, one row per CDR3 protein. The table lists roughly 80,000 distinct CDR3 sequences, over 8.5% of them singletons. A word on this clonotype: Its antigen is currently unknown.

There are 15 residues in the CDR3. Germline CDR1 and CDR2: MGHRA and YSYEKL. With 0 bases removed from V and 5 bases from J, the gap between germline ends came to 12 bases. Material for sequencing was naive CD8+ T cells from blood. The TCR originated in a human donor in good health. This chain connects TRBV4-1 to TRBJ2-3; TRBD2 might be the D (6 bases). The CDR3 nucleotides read TGCGCCAGCAGCCAAGAATTAGCGGCAATAGATACGCAGTATTTT. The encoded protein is CASSQELAAIDTQYF.